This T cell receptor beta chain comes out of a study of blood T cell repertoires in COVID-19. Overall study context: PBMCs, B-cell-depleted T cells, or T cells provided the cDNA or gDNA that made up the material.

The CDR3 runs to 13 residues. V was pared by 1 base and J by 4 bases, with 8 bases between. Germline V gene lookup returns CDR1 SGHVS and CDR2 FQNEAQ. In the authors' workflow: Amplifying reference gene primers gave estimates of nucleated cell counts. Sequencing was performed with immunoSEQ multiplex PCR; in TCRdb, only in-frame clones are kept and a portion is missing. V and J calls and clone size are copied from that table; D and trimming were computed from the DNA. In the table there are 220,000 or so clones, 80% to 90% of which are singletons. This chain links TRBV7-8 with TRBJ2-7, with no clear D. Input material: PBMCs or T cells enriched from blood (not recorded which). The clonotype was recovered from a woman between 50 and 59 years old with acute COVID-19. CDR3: CASSLVGLYEQYF. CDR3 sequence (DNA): TGTGCCAGCAGCTTAGTCGGGTTGTACGAGCAGTACTTC.